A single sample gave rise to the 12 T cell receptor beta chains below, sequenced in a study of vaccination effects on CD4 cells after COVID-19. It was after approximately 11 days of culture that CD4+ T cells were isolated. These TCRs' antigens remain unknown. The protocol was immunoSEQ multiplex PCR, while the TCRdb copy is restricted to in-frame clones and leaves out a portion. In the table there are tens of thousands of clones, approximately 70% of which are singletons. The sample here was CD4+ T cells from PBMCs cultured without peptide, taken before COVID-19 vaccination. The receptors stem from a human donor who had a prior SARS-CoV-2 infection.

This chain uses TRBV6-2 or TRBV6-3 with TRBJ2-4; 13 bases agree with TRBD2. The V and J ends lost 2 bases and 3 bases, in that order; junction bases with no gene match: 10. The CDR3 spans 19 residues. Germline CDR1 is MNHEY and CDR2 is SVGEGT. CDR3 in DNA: TGTGCCAGCAGTTACCCGGGACTAGCGGGGTGGTTCGACAAAAACATTCAGTACTTC. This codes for CASSYPGLAGWFDKNIQYF.

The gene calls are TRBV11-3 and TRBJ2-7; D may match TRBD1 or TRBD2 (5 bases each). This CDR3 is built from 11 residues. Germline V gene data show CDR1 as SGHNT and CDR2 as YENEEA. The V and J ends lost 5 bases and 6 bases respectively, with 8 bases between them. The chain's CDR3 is CASSRGGEQYF. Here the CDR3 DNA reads TGTGCCAGCAGCCGGGGCGGCGAGCAGTACTTC.

This CDR3 is CSASGLAGADTQYF. In nucleotides, the CDR3 is TGCAGTGCTAGTGGGCTAGCGGGAGCAGATACGCAGTATTTT. J is TRBJ2-3 and V is TRBV20-1; 10 bases align to TRBD2. This CDR3 region has 14 residues. V lost 3 bases to trimming and J lost 4 bases; unmatched junction nucleotides: 4. Germline loops: CDR1 DFQATT, CDR2 SNEGSKA (reference sequence).

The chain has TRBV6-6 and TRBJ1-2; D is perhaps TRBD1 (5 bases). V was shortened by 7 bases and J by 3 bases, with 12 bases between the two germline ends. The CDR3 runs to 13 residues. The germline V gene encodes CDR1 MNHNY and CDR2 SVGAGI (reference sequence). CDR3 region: CASTPRRDYGYTF. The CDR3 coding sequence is TGTGCCAGCACCCCGCGCAGGGACTATGGCTACACCTTC.

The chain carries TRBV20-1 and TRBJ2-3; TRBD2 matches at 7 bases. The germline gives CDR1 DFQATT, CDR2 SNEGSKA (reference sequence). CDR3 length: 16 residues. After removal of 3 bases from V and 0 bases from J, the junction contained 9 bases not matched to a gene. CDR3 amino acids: CSASYGGTTSTDTQYF. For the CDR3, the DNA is TGCAGTGCTAGTTACGGGGGGACCACTAGCACAGATACGCAGTATTTT.

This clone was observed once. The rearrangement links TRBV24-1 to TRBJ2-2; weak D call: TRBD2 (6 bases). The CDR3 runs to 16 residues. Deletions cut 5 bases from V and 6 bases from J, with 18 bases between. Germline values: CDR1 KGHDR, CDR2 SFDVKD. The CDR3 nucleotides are TGTGCCACCAGTGCCCTGGACTTTGGGGGGTCCGGGGAGCTGTTTTTT. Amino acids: CATSALDFGGSGELFF.

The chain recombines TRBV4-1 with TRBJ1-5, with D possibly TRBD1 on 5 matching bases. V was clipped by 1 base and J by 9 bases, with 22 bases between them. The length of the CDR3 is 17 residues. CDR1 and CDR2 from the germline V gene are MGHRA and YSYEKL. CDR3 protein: CASSQVIQQAQTPPQHF. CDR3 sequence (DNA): TGCGCCAGCAGCCAAGTAATCCAACAGGCCCAAACTCCGCCCCAGCATTTT.

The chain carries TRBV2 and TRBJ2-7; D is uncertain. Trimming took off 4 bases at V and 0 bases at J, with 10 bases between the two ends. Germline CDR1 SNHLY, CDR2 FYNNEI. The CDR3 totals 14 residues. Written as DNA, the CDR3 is TGTGCCAGCAGTGGATGGTGGAGCTCCTACGAGCAGTACTTC. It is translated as CASSGWWSSYEQYF.

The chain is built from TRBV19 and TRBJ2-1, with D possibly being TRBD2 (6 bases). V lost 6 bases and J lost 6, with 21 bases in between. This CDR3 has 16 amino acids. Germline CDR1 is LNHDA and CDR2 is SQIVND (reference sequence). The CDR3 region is CASRNVVGGRGNEQFF. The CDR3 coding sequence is TGTGCCAGTAGAAACGTCGTCGGGGGTCGTGGCAATGAGCAGTTCTTC.

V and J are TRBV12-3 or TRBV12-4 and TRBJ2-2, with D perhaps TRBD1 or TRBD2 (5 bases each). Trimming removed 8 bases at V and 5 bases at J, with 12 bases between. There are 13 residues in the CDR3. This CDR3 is CASGQTGTGELFF. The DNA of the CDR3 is TGTGCCAGCGGACAAACGGGGACCGGGGAGCTGTTTTTT.

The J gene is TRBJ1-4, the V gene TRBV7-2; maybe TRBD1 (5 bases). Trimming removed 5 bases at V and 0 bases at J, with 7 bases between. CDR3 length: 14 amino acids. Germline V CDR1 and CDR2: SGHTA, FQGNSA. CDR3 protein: CASSGDPTNEKLFF. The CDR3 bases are TGTGCCAGCAGCGGGGACCCAACTAATGAAAAACTGTTTTTT.

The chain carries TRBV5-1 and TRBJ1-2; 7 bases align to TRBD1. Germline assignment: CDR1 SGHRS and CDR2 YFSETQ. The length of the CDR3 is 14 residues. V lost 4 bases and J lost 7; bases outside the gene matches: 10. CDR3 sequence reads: CASSREGGGSGYTF. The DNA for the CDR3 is TGCGCCAGCAGCCGAGAAGGGGGCGGCAGTGGCTACACCTTC.